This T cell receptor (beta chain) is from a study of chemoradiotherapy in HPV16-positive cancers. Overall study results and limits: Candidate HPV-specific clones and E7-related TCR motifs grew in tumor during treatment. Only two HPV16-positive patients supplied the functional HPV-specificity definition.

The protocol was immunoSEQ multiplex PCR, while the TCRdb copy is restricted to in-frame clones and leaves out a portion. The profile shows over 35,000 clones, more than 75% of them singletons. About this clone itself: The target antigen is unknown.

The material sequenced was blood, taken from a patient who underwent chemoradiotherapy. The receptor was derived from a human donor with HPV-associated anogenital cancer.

CDR3 sequence: CASSLDGSMNTEAFF. The CDR3 bases are TGTGCCAGCAGCTTGGACGGCTCTATGAACACTGAAGCTTTCTTT. The chain is built from TRBV5-4 and TRBJ1-1; the D is unclear. CDR3 length: 15 residues. The V and J ends lost 0 bases and 0 bases respectively, with 9 bases between them. Germline lookup yields CDR1 SGHNT and CDR2 YYREEE (reference sequence).